This T cell receptor (beta chain) derives from a study of regulatory T cells in long-lasting Graves disease. Time point in this sample: newly diagnosed GD, antithyroid drugs for less than 3 months. The TCR library was made from RNA extracted from PBMCs. Germline trimming cut 3 bases from V and 4 bases from J; bases unmatched to any gene: 14. Germline CDR1 reads GTSNPN; CDR2 reads SVGIG (reference sequence). The CDR3 runs to 19 residues. CDR3 regions were amplified by Arm-PCR using iRepertoire HTBI primers to build TCR beta libraries. TCRdb fed the multiplex PCR reads into MiXCR, producing one record per CDR3 protein. This sample has 440,000 or so distinct CDR3 sequences; roughly 15% occur once, and the top ten carry about 10%. This clonotype was recorded many times. This sample also belongs to another study, concerning T cells in Graves' hyperthyroidism and ophthalmopathy. That paper states: Clinical symptoms, serum thyroxine and TRAb, thyroid ultrasound and orbital computed tomography were used for the diagnoses.

The sample in question was peripheral blood mononuclear cells (PBMCs), obtained at new diagnosis, from a patient treated with antithyroid drugs. This chain uses TRBV30 with TRBJ2-1; 14 bases align to TRBD2. This clonotype was sampled from a woman in her twenties or thirties with Graves disease. The CDR3 DNA reads TGTGCCTGGAGGGGTGGGACTAGCGGGAGTCGGGGATGGTACAATGAGCAGTTCTTC. This gives the protein CAWRGGTSGSRGWYNEQFF.